The rows below give T cell receptor beta chains drawn from one sample of a study of T cell repertoires in cytomegalovirus infection. TCRdb re-called the reads through MiXCR, storing one row per CDR3 protein. In the table there are some 920,000 distinct CDR3 sequences, about a third of which are singletons. Antigen specificity for these receptors is unknown. The sample in question was cultured CD8+ T cells from PBMCs, obtained from culture after CMV antigen stimulation. These receptors all stem from a human donor in good health (CMV status not recorded). Some clones in this sample may be carry-over from other donors' samples. Both conserved end residues are part of each CDR3. The order of the fields is J gene, D gene, V gene, clone size, CDR3 DNA, CDR3 protein. The D gene is left open where the match is weak. Not all rows give a size; the values are once, few, many and, for expanded clones, a class.

>TRBJ2-3|.|TRBV11-3|many
TGTGCCAGCAGCCCCTGGGGGGGCCTCTCACGCACAGATACGCAGTATTTT
CASSPWGGLSRTDTQYF
>TRBJ1-2|TRBD1|TRBV12-3/TRBV12-4|.
TGTGCCAGCAGTTTTTATCAACAGGGGGTCGATGGCTACACCTTC
CASSFYQQGVDGYTF
>TRBJ2-3|.|TRBV29-1|.
TGCAGCGTCTTAGGCACAGATACGCAGTATTTT
CSVLGTDTQYF
>TRBJ2-1|.|TRBV20-1|few
TGCAGTGCTAGGGCCTTGGGGGCGGCGAGGTACAATGAGCAGTTCTTC
CSARALGAARYNEQFF
>TRBJ2-7|.|TRBV7-9|.
TGTGCCAGCAGCTTTGTGGAGTACGAGCAGTACTTC
CASSFVEYEQYF
>TRBJ1-1|.|TRBV28|.
TGTGCCAGCAGTTTGTTCTCTTCCAGGCCTAACACTGAAGCTTTCTTT
CASSLFSSRPNTEAFF
>TRBJ2-1|.|TRBV3-1|few
TGTGCCAGCAGCCCAGGGTATGGGTTTGAGATTGAGCAGTTCTTC
CASSPGYGFEIEQFF
>TRBJ2-5|.|TRBV12-3/TRBV12-4|few
TGTGCCAGCAAGAAGACAGGGAGGCAAGAGACCCAGTACTTC
CASKKTGRQETQYF
>TRBJ1-4|.|TRBV6-5|.
TGTGCCAGCAGACAATTTACGGGTCAAGTTACTAATGAAAAACTGTTTTTT
CASRQFTGQVTNEKLFF
>TRBJ2-6|TRBD1|TRBV23-1|.
TGCGCCAGCAGTCAATCCCCCGGGACAGGGACAAAAGGGTGCTCTGGGGCCAACGTCCTGACTTTC
CASSQSPGTGTKGCSGANVLTF
>TRBJ1-1|.|TRBV7-8|few
TGTGCCAGCCCACGGGGCGCTGAAGCTTTCTTT
CASPRGAEAFF
>TRBJ2-1|.|TRBV12-3/TRBV12-4|few
TGTGCCAGCAGTCCCCCGACACCCAAACCGTACAATGAGCAGTTCTTC
CASSPPTPKPYNEQFF
>TRBJ2-1|TRBD2|TRBV4-3|few
TGCGCCAGCAGCCAAGAGCCAGGAGCGGGGGGACGAAATGAGCAGTTCTTC
CASSQEPGAGGRNEQFF
>TRBJ2-4|TRBD2|TRBV6-6|.
TGTGCCAGCAGGCAATGGGGAGGGAGGTCACACATTCAGTACTTC
CASRQWGGRSHIQYF
>TRBJ1-2|.|TRBV4-3|.
TGCGCCAGCAGCCCTGGGGAGAGCGGGAACTATGGCTACACCTTC
CASSPGESGNYGYTF
>TRBJ2-5|TRBD1|TRBV7-9|.
TGTGCCAGCAGCGGATGGACAGGCGGTGGAGAGACCCAGTACTTC
CASSGWTGGGETQYF
>TRBJ2-5|TRBD2|TRBV25-1|.
TGTGCCAGCAGTGAAAGCGGGGGGACTCAAGAGACCCAGTACTTC
CASSESGGTQETQYF
>TRBJ2-1|TRBD2|TRBV27|few
TGTGCCAGCAGTTTATTTAGCGGGGGAGCCAACCCGATCGGTGAGCAGTTCTTC
CASSLFSGGANPIGEQFF
>TRBJ1-1|.|TRBV25-1|.
TGTGCCAGCAAGGGCCCGGTCCACACTGAAGCTTTCTTT
CASKGPVHTEAFF
>TRBJ1-2|.|TRBV10-3|few
TGTGCCATCAGTGCTGAACTGGACCTAGGCTACACCTTC
CAISAELDLGYTF
>TRBJ2-1|.|TRBV7-9|.
TGTGCCAGCAGCTTATGGGGGGACGCCTACAATGAGCAGTTCTTC
CASSLWGDAYNEQFF
>TRBJ2-2|.|TRBV12-3/TRBV12-4|.
TGTGCCAGCAGTCCGCTGTCCGGGACGGCGAACACCGGGGAGCTGTTTTTT
CASSPLSGTANTGELFF
>TRBJ1-3|.|TRBV7-6|few
TGTGCCAGCAGCGCAGTCCCACTCTCTGGAAACACCATATATTTT
CASSAVPLSGNTIYF
>TRBJ1-1|.|TRBV19|few
TGTGCCAGTAGGGACTCAATGGGACACGTCATAACGGGAAGAAACACTGAAGCTTTCTTT
CASRDSMGHVITGRNTEAFF
>TRBJ1-1|TRBD1|TRBV20-1|.
TGCAGTGCTAGAACCACTGGGACAGGTGTTACTATGAACACTGAAGCTTTCTTT
CSARTTGTGVTMNTEAFF
>TRBJ1-1|TRBD1|TRBV5-6|.
TGTGCCAGCACCAACCCTCAGGACAGGCGAAACACTGAAGCTTTCTTT
CASTNPQDRRNTEAFF
>TRBJ2-2|TRBD1|TRBV7-6|few
TGTGCCAGCAGCTTAATCCCCCTCCCAAGGGACAGGGGACCCACCGGGGAGCTGTTTTTT
CASSLIPLPRDRGPTGELFF
>TRBJ2-5|.|TRBV20-1|few
TGCAGTGCTAGAGAGCCGGGGGCTTGGGGGGACAGAAAAGAGACCCAGTACTTC
CSAREPGAWGDRKETQYF
>TRBJ1-2|.|TRBV9|few
TGTGCCAGCAGCGCCGAGTGGGGTCCTTATGGCTACACCTTC
CASSAEWGPYGYTF
>TRBJ1-1|.|TRBV19|.
TGTGCCAGTAGTACCAACAGGGTTCAAAGGAACACTGAAGCTTTCTTT
CASSTNRVQRNTEAFF
>TRBJ2-7|TRBD1|TRBV7-8|many
TGTGCCAGCAGCTTAGACGCGACAGGGATTTCCTACGAGCAGTACTTC
CASSLDATGISYEQYF
>TRBJ1-1|.|TRBV6-6|.
TGTGCCAGCATTTCCCCGGGCCGGAACACTGAAGCTTTCTTT
CASISPGRNTEAFF
>TRBJ2-1|.|TRBV27|few
TGTGCCAGCAGTTGGTGGGCAGGGAAGGGGAATGAGCAGTTCTTC
CASSWWAGKGNEQFF
>TRBJ2-2|.|TRBV6-2/TRBV6-3|.
TGTGCCAGCATGTGGACAGTCAACACCGGGGAGCTGTTTTTT
CASMWTVNTGELFF
>TRBJ1-2|.|TRBV19|.
TGTGCCAGTAGAAGGGACAACGACTACACCTTC
CASRRDNDYTF
>TRBJ2-5|TRBD2|TRBV4-1|few
TGCGCCAGCAGCCAAGGGGAGGGACGCCCTATGGAGACCCAGTACTTC
CASSQGEGRPMETQYF
>TRBJ1-4|TRBD1|TRBV7-4|.
TGTGCCAGCAGCCCCCGGACAGGCGATAATGAAAAACTGTCTTTT
CASSPRTGDNEKLSF
>TRBJ2-3|.|TRBV6-1|few
TGTGCCAGCAGTGAAAGGCCAGGGCCGGGAGATACGCAGTATTTT
CASSERPGPGDTQYF
>TRBJ2-2|.|TRBV12-3/TRBV12-4|.
TGTGCCAGCACCGACATGGGGGGCACCGGGGAGCTGTTTTTT
CASTDMGGTGELFF
>TRBJ2-5|TRBD2|TRBV7-8|.
TGTTCCAGCAGCTTGGGGGCTAGCGGGCTGGAGACCCAGTACTTC
CSSSLGASGLETQYF
>TRBJ2-1|TRBD1|TRBV28|.
TGTGCCAGCACTCAACCCTCCCTGGACAGGGTGTCCCATGAGCAGTTCTTC
CASTQPSLDRVSHEQFF
>TRBJ2-5|.|TRBV11-1|.
TGTGCCAGCAGCCCTTGGGGTGCCGGCGAGACCCAGTACTTC
CASSPWGAGETQYF
>TRBJ2-5|TRBD2|TRBV7-2|many
TGTGCCAGCAGCTTAAACTACGTGCGGGGGGCGCTCCAAGAGACCCAGTACTTC
CASSLNYVRGALQETQYF
>TRBJ2-2|.|TRBV6-1|few
TGTGCCAGCAGCCGCGACAGGTCCACCGGGGAGCTGTTTTTT
CASSRDRSTGELFF
>TRBJ2-1|TRBD1|TRBV7-8|many
TGTGCCAGCAGCCCACAGGGGATAGTCTACAATGAGCAGTTCTTC
CASSPQGIVYNEQFF
>TRBJ1-1|TRBD1|TRBV7-9|few
TGTGCCAGCAGCTTAGGGCTACGACAGGGTTTGACTGAAGCTTTCTTT
CASSLGLRQGLTEAFF
>TRBJ2-5|TRBD1|TRBV6-6|.
TGTGCCAACAGCCGAAGACAGGGGACTTTGTATACCCAGTACTTC
CANSRRQGTLYTQYF
>TRBJ2-1|TRBD2|TRBV6-2/TRBV6-3|.
TGTGCCATCGGGAGGAGCTCCTACAATGAGCAGTTCTTC
CAIGRSSYNEQFF
>TRBJ2-2|.|TRBV6-2/TRBV6-3|.
TGTGCCAGCAGTTCCCCCAGGAGGAACACCGGGGAGCTGTTTTTT
CASSSPRRNTGELFF
>TRBJ2-5|TRBD1|TRBV29-1|.
TGCAGCGTTGAAGATCCGGGACAGGGGCTGGGGACCCAGTACTTC
CSVEDPGQGLGTQYF
>TRBJ2-6|.|TRBV9|.
TGTGCCAGCAGCGCCAGGGTCGCAGGGGGGGCTGGGGCCAACGTCCTGACTTTC
CASSARVAGGAGANVLTF